Listed below are T cell receptor beta chains from one sample, sequenced in a study of patients and donors after allogeneic stem cell transplantation. One entry per CDR3 protein, called by TCRdb with MiXCR from the RT-PCR reads. The table lists 20,000 to 30,000 distinct CDR3 sequences, 40% to 45% of them singletons. Sequences were obtained from blood, either unsorted or a sorted T cell fraction (not recorded which). The receptors shown here come from a human donor who was either an allogeneic HSCT recipient or a stem cell or donor lymphocyte infusion donor (not recorded which). It is not recorded whose cells these are; they may come from a transplant donor. CDR3s include the opening cysteine and the closing phenylalanine or tryptophan. D genes are given only for firm matches. Only some rows state a clone size, as once, few, many or a class for expanded clones.

V,size,D,J,CDR3,DNA
TRBV6-5,-,-,TRBJ1-6,CASSYNNSPLHF,TGTGCCAGCAGTTACAATAATTCACCCCTCCACTTT
TRBV3-1,-,TRBD1,TRBJ2-1,CASSHTGTGEIEQFF,TGTGCCAGCAGCCACACCGGGACAGGGGAAATTGAGCAGTTCTTC
TRBV20-1,-,TRBD2,TRBJ2-7,CSASVLGTNSYEQYF,TGCAGTGCTAGTGTGTTGGGGACTAACTCCTACGAGCAGTACTTC
TRBV6-5,-,-,TRBJ1-5,CASSYSRVGGQPQHF,TGTGCCAGCAGTTACTCTAGGGTCGGTGGCCAGCCCCAGCATTTT
TRBV6-6,-,-,TRBJ1-1,CASALGGAEAFF,TGTGCCAGCGCCTTAGGGGGGGCTGAAGCTTTCTTT
TRBV29-1,few,TRBD1,TRBJ1-6,CSVGDRVNSPLHF,TGCAGCGTTGGGGACAGGGTGAATTCACCCCTCCACTTT
TRBV5-1,few,-,TRBJ2-1,CASSLELASWSYNEQFF,TGCGCCAGCAGCTTGGAATTGGCAAGCTGGTCCTACAATGAGCAGTTCTTC
TRBV5-1,once,-,TRBJ2-2,CASSLAALAGANTGELFF,TGCGCCAGCAGCTTGGCGGCCCTTGCAGGGGCGAACACCGGGGAGCTGTTTTTT
TRBV4-1,-,TRBD2,TRBJ2-7,CASSQFPTSGGASYEQYF,TGCGCCAGCAGCCAATTCCCGACTAGCGGGGGGGCCTCCTACGAGCAGTACTTC
TRBV3-1,-,-,TRBJ1-4,CASSQPLGGSEKLFF,TGTGCCAGCAGCCAACCGTTAGGGGGTAGCGAAAAACTGTTTTTT
TRBV5-4,-,-,TRBJ2-3,CASSLYTDTQYF,TGTGCCAGCAGCTTGTACACAGATACGCAGTATTTT
TRBV11-2,-,-,TRBJ1-1,CASSPERNTEAFF,TGTGCCAGCAGCCCGGAGAGAAACACTGAAGCTTTCTTT
TRBV6-5,few,TRBD1,TRBJ1-3,CASSEDRGPGNTIYF,TGTGCCAGCAGTGAGGACAGGGGGCCTGGAAACACCATATATTTT
TRBV2,-,-,TRBJ2-5,CASSDLGKGVSQETQYF,TGTGCCAGCAGTGATTTGGGTAAAGGGGTTTCACAAGAGACCCAGTACTTC